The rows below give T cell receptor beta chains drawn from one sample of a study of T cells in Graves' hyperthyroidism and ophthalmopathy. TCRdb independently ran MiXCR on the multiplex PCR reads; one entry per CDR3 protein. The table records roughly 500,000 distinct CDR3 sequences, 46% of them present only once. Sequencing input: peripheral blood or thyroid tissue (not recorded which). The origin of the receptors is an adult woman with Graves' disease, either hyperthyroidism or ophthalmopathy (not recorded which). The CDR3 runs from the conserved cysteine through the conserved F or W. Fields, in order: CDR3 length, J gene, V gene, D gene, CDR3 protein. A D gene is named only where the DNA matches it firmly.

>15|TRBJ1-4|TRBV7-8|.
CASSLGRPINEKLFF
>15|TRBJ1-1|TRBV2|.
CASMGYGGANTEAFF
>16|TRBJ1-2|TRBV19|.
CASSWTAIPLNYGYTF
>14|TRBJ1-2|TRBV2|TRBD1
CASRGRGVDYGYTF
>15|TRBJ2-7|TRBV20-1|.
CSARDGGSEGYEQYF
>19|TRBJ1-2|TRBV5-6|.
CASSFPRVPTLSSNYGYTF
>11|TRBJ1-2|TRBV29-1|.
CSVAPNYGYTF
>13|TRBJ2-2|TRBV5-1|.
CASSASNTGELSW
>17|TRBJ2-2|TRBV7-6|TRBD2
CASSTRLAGSNTGELFF
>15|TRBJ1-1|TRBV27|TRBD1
CASSLSLTGFTEAFF
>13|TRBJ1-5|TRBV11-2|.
CASSLDLVQPQHF
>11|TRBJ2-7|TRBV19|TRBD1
CASRQGHEQYF
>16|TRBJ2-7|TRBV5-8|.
CASSRTLRPTPNEQYF
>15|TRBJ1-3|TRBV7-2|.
CASSLVPGPGNTIYF
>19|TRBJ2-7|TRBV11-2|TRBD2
CASSLVRSSGRTLPYEQYF
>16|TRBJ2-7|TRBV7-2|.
CASMTSRRQSPYEQYF
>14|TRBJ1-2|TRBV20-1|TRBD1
CSARDQGAPLGYTF
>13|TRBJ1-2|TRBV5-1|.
CASSFHGNYGYTF
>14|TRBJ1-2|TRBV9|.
CASSALAHRIGYTF
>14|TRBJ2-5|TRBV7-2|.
CASSENGGRETQYF
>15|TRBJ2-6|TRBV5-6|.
CASSFRGSGANVLTF
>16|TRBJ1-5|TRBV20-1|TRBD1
CSARDRGLGSNQPQHF
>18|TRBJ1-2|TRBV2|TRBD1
CASSTWGRNPGQGIGYTF
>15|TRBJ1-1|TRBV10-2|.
CASSVVRGMNTEAFF
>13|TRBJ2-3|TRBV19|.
CASSRGIADTQYF
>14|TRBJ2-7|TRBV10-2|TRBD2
CASSGLAGEYEQYF
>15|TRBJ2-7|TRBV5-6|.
CASSLRSGLLGEQYF
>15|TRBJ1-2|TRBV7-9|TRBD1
CASSHRDRGDYGYTF